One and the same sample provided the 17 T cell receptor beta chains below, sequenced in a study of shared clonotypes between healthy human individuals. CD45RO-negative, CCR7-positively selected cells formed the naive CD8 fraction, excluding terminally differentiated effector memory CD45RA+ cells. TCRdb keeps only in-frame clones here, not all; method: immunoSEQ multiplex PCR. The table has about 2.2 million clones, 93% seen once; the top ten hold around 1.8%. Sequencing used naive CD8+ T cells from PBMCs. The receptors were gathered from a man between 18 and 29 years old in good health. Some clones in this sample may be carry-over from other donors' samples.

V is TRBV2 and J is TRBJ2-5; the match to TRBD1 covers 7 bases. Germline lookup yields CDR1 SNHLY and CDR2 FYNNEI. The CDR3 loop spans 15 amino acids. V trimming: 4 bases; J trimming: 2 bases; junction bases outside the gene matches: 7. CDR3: CASSGSTGWQETQYF. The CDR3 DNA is TGTGCCAGCAGTGGATCGACAGGGTGGCAAGAGACCCAGTACTTC.

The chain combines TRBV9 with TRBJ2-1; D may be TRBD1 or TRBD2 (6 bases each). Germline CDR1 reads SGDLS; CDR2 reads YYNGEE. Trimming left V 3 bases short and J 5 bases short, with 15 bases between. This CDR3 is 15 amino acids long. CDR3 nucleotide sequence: TGTGCCAGCAGCGAGGGGGACTCGGTCCACAATGAGCAGTTCTTC. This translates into CASSEGDSVHNEQFF.

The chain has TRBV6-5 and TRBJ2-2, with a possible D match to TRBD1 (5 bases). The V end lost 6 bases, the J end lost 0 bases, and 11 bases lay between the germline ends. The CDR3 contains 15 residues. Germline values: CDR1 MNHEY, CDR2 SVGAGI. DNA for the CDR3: TGTGCCAGCAGCCCAGGGCCCGCGAACACCGGGGAGCTGTTTTTT. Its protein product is CASSPGPANTGELFF.

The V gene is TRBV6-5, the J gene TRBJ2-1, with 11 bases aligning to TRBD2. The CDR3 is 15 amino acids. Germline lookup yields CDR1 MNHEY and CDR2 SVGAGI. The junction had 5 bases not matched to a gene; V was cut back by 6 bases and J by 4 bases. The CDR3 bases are TGTGCCAGCAGACCACTAGCGGGGGTTTACAATGAGCAGTTCTTC. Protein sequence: CASRPLAGVYNEQFF.

The CDR3 DNA reads TGTGCCAGTACCCCCCGGGCCTTAAATGAAAAACTGTTTTTT. Translation: CASTPRALNEKLFF. The chain links TRBV19 to TRBJ1-4; D uncertain. The CDR3 has 14 amino acids. CDR1 is LNHDA, CDR2 SQIVND, per germline (reference sequence). Between the trimmed V and J ends, which lost 7 bases and 5 bases, there was a span of 14 bases.

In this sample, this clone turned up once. The CDR3 bases are TGTGCCAGCAGCCCGGGGGATCGGGAGGGTACAGATACGCAGTATTTT. This encodes CASSPGDREGTDTQYF. This rearrangement joins TRBV27 to TRBJ2-3; 8 bases map to TRBD2. Germline V gives CDR1 MNHEY, CDR2 SMNVEV (reference sequence). The CDR3 length is 16 residues. The J segment lost 3 bases and the V segment lost 6 bases, leaving 11 bases of the junction unmatched.

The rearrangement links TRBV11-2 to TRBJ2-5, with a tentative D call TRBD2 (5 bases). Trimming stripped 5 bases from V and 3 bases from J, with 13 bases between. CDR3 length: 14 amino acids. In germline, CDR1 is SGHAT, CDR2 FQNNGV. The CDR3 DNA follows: TGTGCCAGCAGCCCCCGACGGGGAAAAGAGACCCAGTACTTC. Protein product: CASSPRRGKETQYF.

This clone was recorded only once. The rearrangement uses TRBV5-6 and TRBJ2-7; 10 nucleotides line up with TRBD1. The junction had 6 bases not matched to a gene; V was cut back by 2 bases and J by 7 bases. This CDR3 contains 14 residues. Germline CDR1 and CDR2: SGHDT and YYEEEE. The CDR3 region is CASSFLTGGGEQYF. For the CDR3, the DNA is TGTGCCAGCAGCTTTCTGACAGGGGGCGGGGAGCAGTACTTC.

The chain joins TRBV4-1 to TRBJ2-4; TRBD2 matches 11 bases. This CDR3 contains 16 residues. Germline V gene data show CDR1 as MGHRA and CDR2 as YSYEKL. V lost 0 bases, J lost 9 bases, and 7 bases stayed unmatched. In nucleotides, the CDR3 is TGCGCCAGCAGCCAAGATGAGGGGACTAGCGGAGGCATTCAGTACTTC. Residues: CASSQDEGTSGGIQYF.

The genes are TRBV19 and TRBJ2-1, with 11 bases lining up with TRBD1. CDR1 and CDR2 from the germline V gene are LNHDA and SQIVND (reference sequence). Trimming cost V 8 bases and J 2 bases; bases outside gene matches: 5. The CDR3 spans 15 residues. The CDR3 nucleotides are TGTGCCAGTTCAGGACAGGGGGCGACCTACAATGAGCAGTTCTTC. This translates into CASSGQGATYNEQFF.

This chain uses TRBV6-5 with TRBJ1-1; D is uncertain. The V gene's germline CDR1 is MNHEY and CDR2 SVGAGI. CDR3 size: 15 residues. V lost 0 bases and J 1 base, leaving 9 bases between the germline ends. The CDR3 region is CASSYSDLWNTEAFF. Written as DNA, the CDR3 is TGTGCCAGCAGTTACTCGGACCTTTGGAACACTGAAGCTTTCTTT.

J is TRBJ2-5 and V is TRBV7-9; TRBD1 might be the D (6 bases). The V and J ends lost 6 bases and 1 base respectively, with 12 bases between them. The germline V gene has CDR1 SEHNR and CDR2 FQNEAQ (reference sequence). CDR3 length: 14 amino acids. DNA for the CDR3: TGTGCCAGCAGAATAGGGGGTTTCCAAGAGACCCAGTACTTC. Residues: CASRIGGFQETQYF. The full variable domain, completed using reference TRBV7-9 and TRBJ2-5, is DTGVSQNPRHKITKRGQNVTFRCDPISEHNRLYWYRQTLGQGPEFLTYFQNEAQLEKSRLLSDRFSAERPKGSFSTLEIQRTEQGDSAMYLCASRIGGFQETQYFGPGTRLLVL.

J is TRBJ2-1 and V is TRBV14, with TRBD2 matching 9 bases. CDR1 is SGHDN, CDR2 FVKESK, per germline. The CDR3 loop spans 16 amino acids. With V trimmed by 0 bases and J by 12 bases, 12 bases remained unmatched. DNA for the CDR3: TGTGCCAGCAGCCAAGATGGGACTAGCTTAAGGATTGGGCAGTTCTTC. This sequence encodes CASSQDGTSLRIGQFF.

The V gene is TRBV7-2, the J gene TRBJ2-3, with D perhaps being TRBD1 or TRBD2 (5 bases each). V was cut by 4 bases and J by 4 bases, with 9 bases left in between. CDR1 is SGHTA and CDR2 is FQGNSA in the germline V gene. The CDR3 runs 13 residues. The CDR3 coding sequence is TGTGCCAGCAGCTCCAGAGGGGCAGATACGCAGTATTTT. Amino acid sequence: CASSSRGADTQYF. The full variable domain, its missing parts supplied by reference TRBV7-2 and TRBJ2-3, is GAGVSQSPSNKVTEKGKDVELRCDPISGHTALYWYRQSLGQGLEFLIYFQGNSAPDKSGLPSDRFSAERTGGSVSTLTIQRTQQEDSAVYLCASSSRGADTQYFGPGTRLTVL.

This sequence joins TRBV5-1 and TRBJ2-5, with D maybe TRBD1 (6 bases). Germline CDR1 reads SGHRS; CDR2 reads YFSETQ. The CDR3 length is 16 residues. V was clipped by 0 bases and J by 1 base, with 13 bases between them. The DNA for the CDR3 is TGCGCCAGCAGCTTGGAGGGGGTGCTCCCCCAAGAGACCCAGTACTTC. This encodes CASSLEGVLPQETQYF.

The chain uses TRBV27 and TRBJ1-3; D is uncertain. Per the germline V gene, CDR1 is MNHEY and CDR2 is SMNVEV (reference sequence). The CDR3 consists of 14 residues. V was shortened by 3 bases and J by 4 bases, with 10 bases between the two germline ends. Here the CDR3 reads CASSLGSRGNTIYF. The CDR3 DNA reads TGTGCCAGCAGTTTGGGCTCACGGGGAAACACCATATATTTT.

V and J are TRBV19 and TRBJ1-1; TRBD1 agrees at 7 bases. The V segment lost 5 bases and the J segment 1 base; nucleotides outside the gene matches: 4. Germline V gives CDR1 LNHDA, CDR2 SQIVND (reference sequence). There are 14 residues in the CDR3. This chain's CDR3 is CASSYRGRNTEAFF. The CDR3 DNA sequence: TGTGCCAGTAGTTACAGGGGTCGGAACACTGAAGCTTTCTTT.